This T cell receptor beta chain comes out of a study of cytomegalovirus exposure and HLA in healthy donors. Study-level results: In a later analysis, HLA-associated beta chains showed higher expansion and lower generation probabilities than comparable chains. Later genetic work tied a missense DCLRE1C variant to beta-chain V and J trimming.

CDR3 length: 13 amino acids. Trimming took 3 bases from V and 6 from J, leaving 13 bases between them. Germline CDR1 reads GTSNPN; CDR2 reads SVGIG (reference sequence). PCR employed 60 Vbeta and 13 Jbeta primers. Clones were read by immunoSEQ multiplex PCR, and TCRdb kept only the in-frame ones, dropping some. This table holds about 120,000 clones, over 65% found once. Healthy bone marrow donors made up the donor group. Regarding this clone: Its antigen is as yet unknown.

Sequencing was carried out using PBMCs. The gene calls are TRBV30 and TRBJ2-3; weak D call: TRBD2 (5 bases). The receptor was derived from a man younger than 45 in good health and CMV-seropositive. DNA of the CDR3: TGTGCCTGGAGCGCTAAGCGCGGGGATACGCAGTATTTT. Translated: CAWSAKRGDTQYF.